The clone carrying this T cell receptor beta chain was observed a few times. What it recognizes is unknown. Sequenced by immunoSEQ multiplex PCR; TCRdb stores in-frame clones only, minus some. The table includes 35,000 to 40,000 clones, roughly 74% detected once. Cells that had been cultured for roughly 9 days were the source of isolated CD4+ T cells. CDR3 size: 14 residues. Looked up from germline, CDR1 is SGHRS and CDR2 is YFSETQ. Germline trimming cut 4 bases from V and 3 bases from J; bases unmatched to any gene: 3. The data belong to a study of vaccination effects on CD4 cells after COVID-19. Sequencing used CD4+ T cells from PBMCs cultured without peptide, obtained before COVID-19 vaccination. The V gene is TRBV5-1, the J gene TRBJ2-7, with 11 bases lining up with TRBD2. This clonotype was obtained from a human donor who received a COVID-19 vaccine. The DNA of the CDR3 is TGCGCCAGCAGCCGAGGGACTAGCGGCTACGAGCAGTACTTC. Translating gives CASSRGTSGYEQYF.